The present T cell receptor beta chain was sequenced within a study of T cell responses to AZD1222 COVID-19 vaccine. Overall study context: Pooled together were second doses at about 4 or about 12 weeks.

Germline CDR1 GTSNPN, CDR2 SVGIG (reference sequence). V was trimmed by 5 bases and J by 2 bases, leaving 13 bases between them. This CDR3 has 14 amino acids. The table came from immunoSEQ multiplex PCR; TCRdb's copy has only in-frame clones and leaves some out. The repertoire holds under 200,000 clones, with 94% as singletons. This TCR was recovered from an adult in good health. The sample in question was peripheral blood, obtained on day 0 of AZD1222 vaccination. This sequence joins TRBV30 and TRBJ1-5; D ambiguous. CDR3 in DNA: TGTGCCTGGGCAGAGTTAGCGGGCAATCAGCCCCAGCATTTT. This codes for CAWAELAGNQPQHF.